This paragraph covers one T cell receptor beta chain sequence. The antigen is not known. Germline CDR1 is SEHNR and CDR2 is FQNEAQ (reference sequence). The CDR3 contains 12 residues. Between the trimmed V and J ends, which lost 2 bases and 4 bases, there was a span of 5 bases. The sample is drawn from a study of OX40 agonist ivuxolimab in advanced cancers. Study-wide context: Six ivuxolimab dose levels, 0.01 to 10 mg/kg, were given intravenously every 2 weeks. General study findings and limits: Partial responders dosed at 0.1-3.0 mg/kg displayed clonal expansion ranking among the lowest.

Sampling times: baseline, cycle 4 day 1, cycle 7 day 1. Assay used: immunoSEQ multiplex PCR; TCRdb lists only in-frame clones, some missing. The table includes about 49,000 clones, 81% detected once. This receptor was taken from an adult with an advanced solid tumor such as melanoma, head and neck, liver or kidney cancer. This sequence joins TRBV7-9 and TRBJ1-2; no firm D call. Sample: CD4+ or CD8+ T cells sorted from blood, taken in a trial of the OX40 agonist ivuxolimab. The DNA for the CDR3 is TGTGCCAGCAGCTTACAGATCTATGGCTACACCTTC. Amino acids: CASSLQIYGYTF.